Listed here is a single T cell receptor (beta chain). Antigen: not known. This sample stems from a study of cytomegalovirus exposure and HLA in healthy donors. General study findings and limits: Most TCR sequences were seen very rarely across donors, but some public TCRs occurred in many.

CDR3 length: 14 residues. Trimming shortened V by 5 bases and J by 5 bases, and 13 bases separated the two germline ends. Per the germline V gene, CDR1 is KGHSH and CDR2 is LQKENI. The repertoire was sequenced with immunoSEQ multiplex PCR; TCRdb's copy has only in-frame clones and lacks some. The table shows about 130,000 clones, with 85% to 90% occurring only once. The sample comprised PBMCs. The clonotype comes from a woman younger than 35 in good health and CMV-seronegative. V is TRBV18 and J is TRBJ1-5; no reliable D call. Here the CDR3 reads CASSTGARDQPQHF. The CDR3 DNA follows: TGTGCCAGCTCAACGGGAGCAAGGGATCAGCCCCAGCATTTT.